This section outlines one TCR beta chain sequence together with its context. These data are taken from a study of T cell responses to AZD1222 COVID-19 vaccine. Using immunoSEQ multiplex PCR, the repertoire was profiled, and TCRdb retains in-frame clones only, with some absent. The sample has roughly 69,000 clones, 80% seen once. Trimming removed 6 bases from V and 2 bases from J; junction bases left unmatched: 2. This CDR3 is 13 amino acids long. CDR1 GTSNPN and CDR2 SVGIG come from the germline V gene (reference sequence). This chain uses TRBV30 with TRBJ2-3; TRBD2 matches at 10 bases. The input for sequencing was peripheral blood, taken 28 days after the second AZD1222 dose. This TCR derives from an adult who received the AZD1222 COVID-19 vaccine. DNA for the CDR3: TGTGCCTGTAGCGGGGGGATCACAGATACGCAGTATTTT. Protein product: CACSGGITDTQYF.